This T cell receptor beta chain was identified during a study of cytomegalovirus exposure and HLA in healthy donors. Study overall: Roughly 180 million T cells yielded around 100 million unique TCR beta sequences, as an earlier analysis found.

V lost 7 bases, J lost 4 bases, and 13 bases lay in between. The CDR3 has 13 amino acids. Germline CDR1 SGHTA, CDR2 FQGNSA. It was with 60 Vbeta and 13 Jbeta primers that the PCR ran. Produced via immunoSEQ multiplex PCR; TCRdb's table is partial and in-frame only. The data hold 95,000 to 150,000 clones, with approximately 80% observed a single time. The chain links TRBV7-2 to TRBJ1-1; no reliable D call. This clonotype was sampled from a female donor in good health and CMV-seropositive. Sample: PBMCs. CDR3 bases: TGTGCCAGCACCAAAACAACAAGCACTGAAGCTTTCTTT. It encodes CASTKTTSTEAFF.